This T cell receptor (beta chain) is drawn from a study of blood T cell repertoires in COVID-19 (dated by TCRdb to between 2020 and 2021). Study-level background: Collaborator samples came from the United States, Italy and Spain and covered acute and convalescent phases of COVID-19. The material from the prospective study consisted of cDNA or gDNA derived from T cells, B-cell-depleted T cells, or PBMCs. Deeply sampled blood TCRbeta repertoires from subjects exposed to, actively infected with, or recovered from COVID-19 were included in the dataset. A freely available public database, intended as a resource for researchers studying the immune response to SARS-CoV-2, is where the repertoires were released. The samples were drawn from the first 160 participants of the ongoing ImmuneRACE study and from 1,254 subjects provided by 6 global collaborators. Nearly every sample came with metadata listing a de-identified subject ID, COVID-19 status, age in years and sex. HLA class I and class II types, where available, came from metadata supplied by the sample provider rather than from assay-based typing.

As for this clone: Its cognate antigen has yet to be identified. Nothing much larger sits one base from this clone, and base qualities are not available.

TCRbeta CDR3 regions were amplified from genomic DNA by means of the immunoSEQ Assay, a bias-controlled multiplex PCR. The authors processed their data as follows. Nucleated cell counts per sample were estimated from amplification of reference gene primers within the assay. Sequence reads were collapsed and filtered to measure the absolute abundance of every unique TCRbeta CDR3 rearrangement. For each sample, productive Simpson clonality was calculated by taking the square root of Simpson's diversity index across productive rearrangements. The source is immuneACCESS, and TCRdb retained only in-frame sequences with V and J called. Part of the clones is not carried over; for the studies checked, unresolved V genes explain less than half of this, and the remainder is unexplained. V, J and clone size are those of that table, while D and trimming were read from the DNA. The sample yields approximately 110,000 clones; approximately 90% were counted once. The biggest ten clones account for about 1.1% of the sample.

The collaborating institutions used their own protocols to collect whole blood in K2EDTA tubes. Collaborator samples were shipped for TCRbeta analysis as frozen whole blood, isolated PBMCs, or DNA extracted from either sample type. For CDR1 and CDR2, the germline V gene lists SGHDT and YYEEEE. V is pruned by 4 bases and J by 5 bases, leaving 7 bases of the junction without a gene match. Its CDR3 holds 14 amino acids, cysteine through phenylalanine. Only the CDR3 DNA is retained, 42 bases long and in frame from the first base. What the research found in general, with its limitations: Clinical and demographic metadata were provided uncurated, with the amount varying by source and participant.

This receptor chain uses TRBV5-6 and TRBJ1-2; 8 bases in the middle match TRBD1. The receptor comes from a human donor in a cohort sampled during active COVID-19. Sequencing input: peripheral blood. The DNA reads as follows: TGTGCCAGCAGCGCCCGGGGACAGGTATATGGCTACACCTTC. Its protein product is CASSARGQVYGYTF.